One sample yielded the 7 T cell receptor beta chains listed below, sequenced in a study of blood T cell repertoires in COVID-19. TCRdb keeps only in-frame clones here, not all; method: immunoSEQ multiplex PCR. The sample consists of about 70,000 clones, roughly 81% of them appearing once. The sequenced sample was peripheral blood. The receptor source for this set is a man older than 75 with acute or convalescent COVID-19.

The V call is TRBV14, the J call TRBJ2-2; TRBD2 aligns across 10 bases. Trimming removed 0 bases from V and 7 bases from J; junction bases left unmatched: 11. CDR1 is SGHDN and CDR2 is FVKESK in the germline V gene. This CDR3 comprises 18 residues. CDR3 nucleotide sequence: TGTGCCAGCAGCCAAGATCTGTTCCTAGCGGGAGCGAACGGGGAGCTGTTTTTT. Protein product: CASSQDLFLAGANGELFF.

The chain links TRBV12-3 or TRBV12-4 to TRBJ1-1; D is ambiguous. V was pared by 1 base and J by 2 bases, with 5 bases between. This CDR3 comprises 13 residues. The CDR3 is CASSLGVNTEAFF. The CDR3 DNA reads as TGTGCCAGCAGTTTAGGTGTAAACACTGAAGCTTTCTTT.

This clone ranks as large. The V and J genes are TRBV5-1 and TRBJ2-1; possibly TRBD2 for D (7 bases). CDR3 length: 11 amino acids. The V and J ends lost 7 bases and 10 bases respectively, with 12 bases between them. The germline gives CDR1 SGHRS, CDR2 YFSETQ. The chain's CDR3 is CASQTGGEQFF. The CDR3 DNA reads as TGCGCCAGCCAAACGGGGGGCGAGCAGTTCTTC.

The V and J genes are TRBV6-6 and TRBJ2-7, with D possibly TRBD2 on 5 matching bases. V was cut by 6 bases and J by 7 bases, with 16 bases left in between. The CDR3 runs to 13 residues. CDR1 is MNHNY and CDR2 is SVGAGI in the germline V gene (reference sequence). The chain's CDR3 is CASSSVQPGEQYF. CDR3 sequence (DNA): TGTGCCAGCAGCTCTGTCCAACCGGGGGAGCAGTACTTC.

Only one count was recorded for this clone. The chain links TRBV3-1 (or the pseudogene TRBV3-2) to TRBJ2-5; 9 bases fit TRBD1. The V gene's germline CDR1 is LGHDT and CDR2 YNNKEL (reference sequence). V trimming: 2 bases; J trimming: 5 bases; junction bases outside the gene matches: 6. The CDR3 has 15 amino acids. The CDR3 spells CASSQRQGGRETQYF. The CDR3 coding sequence is TGTGCCAGCAGCCAAAGACAGGGGGGGCGTGAGACCCAGTACTTC.

The sample holds one count of this clone. J is TRBJ2-1 and V is TRBV10-2; the match to TRBD2 covers 12 bases. The CDR3 has 15 residues. V lost 7 bases, J lost 7 bases, and 8 bases stayed unmatched. Germline V gives CDR1 WSHSY, CDR2 SAAADI. CDR3 in DNA: TGCGCCAGCACCCTAAGACTAGCGGGAGTAAATGAGCAGTTCTTC. Protein product: CASTLRLAGVNEQFF.

The rearrangement uses TRBV28 and TRBJ2-7, with D perhaps matching TRBD2 (6 bases). This CDR3 spans 14 amino acids. In germline, CDR1 is MDHEN, CDR2 SYDVKM. The DNA for the CDR3 is TGTGTGGCTAGCGCCCGTACCAGCTCCTACGAGCAGTACTTC. It is translated as CVASARTSSYEQYF.